Following are 10 T cell receptor beta chains from one sample sequenced in a study of blood T cell repertoires in COVID-19. The repertoire was sequenced with immunoSEQ multiplex PCR; TCRdb's copy has only in-frame clones and lacks some. The sample yields 130,000 to 150,000 clones, 81% seen once. Sequencing was done on a sample of peripheral blood. The receptors originated from a human donor in a cohort sampled during active COVID-19.

This chain joins TRBV18 and TRBJ1-5; weak D call: TRBD1 (5 bases). V dropped 2 bases and J dropped 3 bases, with 20 bases sitting between them. Germline assignment: CDR1 KGHSH and CDR2 LQKENI. The CDR3 extends over 18 amino acids. CDR3 coding DNA: TGTGCCAGCTCACCAGGCGGGGGGAGGGCGTTGATCAATCAGCCCCAGCATTTT. Its protein product is CASSPGGGRALINQPQHF. Filled out from reference TRBV18 and TRBJ1-5, the complete variable domain reads NAGVMQNPRHLVRRRGQEARLRCSPMKGHSHVYWYRQLPEEGLKFMVYLQKENIIDESGMPKERFSAEFPKEGPSILRIQQVVRGDSAAYFCASSPGGGRALINQPQHFGDGTRLSIL.

This clone occurred once. The chain recombines TRBV9 with TRBJ2-3; 12 bases map to TRBD2. The CDR3 sequence is 16 residues long. The germline V gene encodes CDR1 SGDLS and CDR2 YYNGEE. J gave up 1 base and V 6 bases, and 6 bases lay outside the gene matches. CDR3 protein: CASTRLAGERTDTQYF. The CDR3 DNA sequence: TGTGCCAGCACCAGACTAGCGGGAGAACGCACAGATACGCAGTATTTT.

The CDR3 coding sequence is TGTGCCAGCAGCCAACCGGGAAACAATGAGCAGTTCTTC. Translation: CASSQPGNNEQFF. The chain links TRBV6-2 or TRBV6-3 to TRBJ2-1, with D perhaps matching TRBD2 (5 bases). V was clipped by 6 bases and J by 5 bases, with 11 bases between them. CDR3 length equals 13 residues. From germline, CDR1 is MNHEY and CDR2 SVGEGT.

J is TRBJ1-2 and V is TRBV18; no definite D call. This CDR3 has 13 amino acids. V gave up 2 bases and J gave up 3 bases, with 7 bases separating them. CDR1 is KGHSH, CDR2 LQKENI, per germline. This CDR3 reads CASSPDKYYGYTF. The CDR3 DNA sequence: TGTGCCAGCTCACCAGACAAATACTATGGCTACACCTTC. The variable domain in full, completed from reference TRBV18 and TRBJ1-2, reads NAGVMQNPRHLVRRRGQEARLRCSPMKGHSHVYWYRQLPEEGLKFMVYLQKENIIDESGMPKERFSAEFPKEGPSILRIQQVVRGDSAAYFCASSPDKYYGYTFGSGTRLTVV.

This clone has only a few counts. CDR3 coding DNA: TGTGCCAGCAGCTTATTGGAGACAGGGTTCGCTAACTATGGCTACACCTTC. Amino acids: CASSLLETGFANYGYTF. The chain carries TRBV7-9 and TRBJ1-2, with 7 bases aligning to TRBD1. Looked up from germline, CDR1 is SEHNR and CDR2 is FQNEAQ (reference sequence). V gave up 2 bases and J gave up 0 bases; unmatched junction bases: 9. This CDR3 has 17 residues.

V is TRBV5-4 and J is TRBJ2-7; possible D gene TRBD2, 6 bases. CDR3 length: 14 amino acids. The V gene lost 3 bases and the J gene lost 7 bases, with 17 bases spanning the gap. Germline assignment: CDR1 SGHNT and CDR2 YYREEE (reference sequence). CDR3 amino acids: CASSSGLDPGEQYF. DNA of the CDR3: TGTGCCAGCAGCTCGGGACTTGACCCGGGGGAGCAGTACTTC. Supplemented by reference TRBV5-4 and TRBJ2-7, the full variable domain reads ETGVTQSPTHLIKTRGQQVTLRCSSQSGHNTVSWYQQALGQGPQFIFQYYREEENGRGNFPPRFSGLQFPNYSSELNVNALELDDSALYLCASSSGLDPGEQYFGPGTRLTVT.

The J gene is TRBJ2-1, the V gene TRBV6-1; 7 bases line up with TRBD2. The junction had 13 bases not matched to a gene; V was cut back by 4 bases and J by 1 base. The germline V gene encodes CDR1 MNHNS and CDR2 SASEGT. The length of the CDR3 is 18 residues. For the CDR3, the DNA is TGTGCCAGCAGTGGCCCCAAGCTTAGCGGGTTTTCCTACAATGAGCAGTTCTTC. Translation: CASSGPKLSGFSYNEQFF.

The chain combines TRBV28 with TRBJ2-1, with TRBD1 as a possible D gene (6 bases). The CDR3 runs 15 residues. Germline CDR1 MDHEN, CDR2 SYDVKM. V dropped 6 bases and J dropped 9 bases, with 21 bases sitting between them. The CDR3 region is CASRIGTAQGIEQFF. The CDR3 nucleotides are TGTGCCAGCAGAATCGGGACGGCCCAGGGGATTGAGCAGTTCTTC.

The gene calls are TRBV13 and TRBJ2-7; TRBD1 matches 7 bases. J gave up 3 bases and V 4 bases, and 9 bases lay outside the gene matches. Germline V CDR1 and CDR2: PRHDT, FYEKMQ (reference sequence). The CDR3 has 15 residues. The CDR3 region has the DNA TGTGCCAGCAGCTCCCCCAAGGGGGCGGACTACGAGCAGTACTTC. This translates into CASSSPKGADYEQYF.

The count of this clone is one. V gene TRBV19 combines with J gene TRBJ1-3; possibly TRBD1 for D (5 bases). V lost 6 bases and J lost 3, with 12 bases in between. CDR1 LNHDA and CDR2 SQIVND come from the germline V gene (reference sequence). The CDR3 is 14 residues long. This chain's CDR3 is CASSRRGDGNTIYF. CDR3 nucleotide sequence: TGTGCCAGTAGCCGGCGGGGCGATGGAAACACCATATATTTT.